This TCR beta chain was sequenced in a study of T cell clones after liver transplantation (dated by TCRdb to between 2018 and 2020). Regarding the research as a whole: The samples were obtained from ITN030ST, a randomized trial that attempted immunosuppression withdrawal within 2 years after liver transplantation. Tolerance was defined as complete immunosuppression withdrawal for at least one year with no rise in liver enzymes beyond twice the upper limit of normal. Of the eight recipients, a few were HCV-positive, while the remaining recipients had been transplanted for non-autoimmune, non-viral indications. Until randomization at 12-24 months post-transplant, subjects were given standard immunosuppression, with no induction therapy. As an antigen-independent comparator for donor-reactive sequences, third party-reactive TCRbeta sequences were also identified from pre-transplant MLRs. Of the 8 liver transplant recipients making up the studied cohort, 3 were classified as tolerant and 5 as non-tolerant. Blood samples were collected pre-transplant, then pre-randomization ahead of withdrawal, and finally post-randomization once withdrawal had either been completed or failed. Donor-reactive T cell clones were identified by TCRbeta sequencing following a pre-transplant mixed lymphocyte reaction and were subsequently tracked in post-transplant blood.

Frozen genomic DNA underwent high-throughput TCRbeta CDR3 sequencing by immunoSEQ, including PCR amplification, mapping, bias correction and internal controls. In the original analysis: Productive rearrangements were kept, and unique TCRbeta sequences were defined by CDR3 nucleotide sequence plus V and J gene. For classification of a sequence as donor-reactive, at least 5-fold expansion in CFSE-low cells relative to unstimulated pre-transplant cells and a frequency of at least 0.01% were required. To ensure at least 90% detection power, minimum frequency thresholds were set for each subject based on that subject's lowest-template unstimulated sample. Jensen-Shannon divergence between the top 1000 TCRbeta sequences after and before transplant was used to measure repertoire turnover. Changes in detection of donor-reactive sequences were tested with two-sided Fisher's exact tests. In its TCRdb copy, this immuneACCESS table keeps in-frame sequences only and misses some clones. Where compared with another copy, unresolved V genes explain less than half of these, and the others have no known cause. The V and J calls and clone size were taken over from that table, and D and trimming were inferred from the DNA. In this sample the table shows tens of thousands of clones, about nine tenths of which occur a single time. The ten largest account for approximately 2.5% of the sample.

The time point label, as the study defines it: pre-transplant. Thawed unstimulated PBMCs were stained for CD3, CD4 and CD8 and FACS-sorted into CD3+CD4+ and CD3+CD8+ populations. All 8 studied subjects were randomized to immunosuppression withdrawal. The Qiagen DNeasy Blood and Tissue Kit was used for isolation of genomic DNA. Comments on this clone: Its antigen is currently not known. There are no base qualities to consult, and no much larger clone falls within one base.

V trim: 0 bases; J trim: 1 base; unmatched bases: 6. The cysteine opens and the phenylalanine closes a CDR3 of 16 amino acids. Here the CDR3 DNA is all that survives: 48 bases in frame from base 1. CDR1 and CDR2 (SGDLS, YYNGEE) derive from the germline V gene. The research as a whole found: Because no allograft tissue specimens were available, donor-reactive T cells may have migrated into the graft instead of being deleted. Donor-reactive sequences declined more than third party-reactive ones, suggesting partial antigen-specific deletion unrelated to withdrawal success. Conclusions were preliminary, limited by small, heterogeneous patient numbers and non-standardized post-transplant time points. Circulating donor-reactive CD4 TCRbeta sequences fell significantly post-transplant in most of the 8 subjects, irrespective of tolerance or HCV status. Low numbers of available donor cells limited the measurable donor-reactive repertoire in a couple of subjects. After accounting for repertoire turnover, donor-reactive detection was significantly reduced in 7 of 8 subjects for CD4 and 8 of 8 for CD8.

The source of this sequence is a human donor who received a liver transplant. The rearrangement joined TRBV9 to TRBJ1-1; the central 7 bases match TRBD1. The starting material was CD4+ T cells from blood, obtained before liver transplant. The sequenced DNA is TGTGCCAGCAGCGTAGGGAACAGGGGAGGGAACACTGAAGCTTTCTTT. The encoded protein is CASSVGNRGGNTEAFF.